This T cell receptor beta chain was identified in a study of shared clonotypes between healthy human individuals. CD45RO-negative cells were positively selected for CCR7, leaving out terminally differentiated effector memory CD45RA+ cells. V was trimmed by 0 bases and J by 4 bases, leaving 7 bases between them. CDR3 length: 13 residues. Germline CDR1 SGHNT, CDR2 YYREEE (reference sequence). This table comes from immunoSEQ multiplex PCR, and its TCRdb copy is limited to in-frame clones, with some not included. There are 560,000 or so clones in the sample; approximately 96% occur only once, and 0.11% lies in the top ten.

The rearrangement uses TRBV5-4 and TRBJ1-1; D is undetermined. The material sequenced was naive CD8+ T cells sorted from blood. The clonotype was recovered from a woman aged 30 to 39 in good health. The CDR3: CASSLGVGTEAFF. CDR3 DNA: TGTGCCAGCAGCTTGGGGGTGGGCACTGAAGCTTTCTTT.